This is a list of T cell receptor beta chains from one sample in a study of Graves' ophthalmopathy and Graves' hyperthyroidism. One entry per CDR3 protein, called by TCRdb with MiXCR from the multiplex PCR reads. The sample carries about 740,000 distinct CDR3 sequences, roughly two fifths recorded once. Sequenced: peripheral blood. These receptors were collected from an adult man with Graves' ophthalmopathy. Each CDR3 is given without its conserved first and last residue. The order of the fields is J gene, V gene, CDR3 protein.

J: TRBJ1-2
V: TRBV25-1
CDR3: ASIGGGGGYT

J: TRBJ1-4
V: TRBV5-1
CDR3: ASSTGGPPANEKLF

J: TRBJ2-7
V: TRBV29-1
CDR3: SVLSSYEQY

J: TRBJ1-3
V: TRBV2
CDR3: ASRRSGTQAGNTIY

J: TRBJ2-2
V: TRBV9
CDR3: ASSGGGGRGTGELL

J: TRBJ1-6
V: TRBV24-1
CDR3: ASTSDRALLSPLH

J: TRBJ2-3
V: TRBV9
CDR3: ASSVQGLGDTQY

J: TRBJ2-7
V: TRBV5-1
CDR3: ASSLADRSYEQY

J: TRBJ1-2
V: TRBV10-3
CDR3: AISATRPGVHYGYT

J: TRBJ2-5
V: TRBV15
CDR3: ATSRDLRGGETQY

J: TRBJ1-6
V: TRBV19
CDR3: ASNDVLGTGKQSPLH